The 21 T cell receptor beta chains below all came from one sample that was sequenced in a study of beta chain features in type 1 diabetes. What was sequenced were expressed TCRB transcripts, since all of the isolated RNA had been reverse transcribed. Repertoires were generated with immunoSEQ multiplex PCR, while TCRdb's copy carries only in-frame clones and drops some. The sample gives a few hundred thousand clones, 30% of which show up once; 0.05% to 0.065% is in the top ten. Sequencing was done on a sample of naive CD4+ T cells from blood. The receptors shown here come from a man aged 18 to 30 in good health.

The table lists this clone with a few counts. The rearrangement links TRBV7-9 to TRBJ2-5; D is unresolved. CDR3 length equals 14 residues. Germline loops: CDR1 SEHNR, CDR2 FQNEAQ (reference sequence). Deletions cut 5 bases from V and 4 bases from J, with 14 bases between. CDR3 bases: TGTGCCAGCAGCCACGTCGGCGGTGTAGAGACCCAGTACTTC. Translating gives CASSHVGGVETQYF.

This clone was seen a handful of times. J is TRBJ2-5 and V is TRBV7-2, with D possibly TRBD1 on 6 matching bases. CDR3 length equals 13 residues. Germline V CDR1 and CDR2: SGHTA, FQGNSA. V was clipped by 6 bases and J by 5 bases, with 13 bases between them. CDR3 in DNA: TGTGCCAGCAGTCGGGACATCACCGAGACCCAGTACTTC. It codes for CASSRDITETQYF.

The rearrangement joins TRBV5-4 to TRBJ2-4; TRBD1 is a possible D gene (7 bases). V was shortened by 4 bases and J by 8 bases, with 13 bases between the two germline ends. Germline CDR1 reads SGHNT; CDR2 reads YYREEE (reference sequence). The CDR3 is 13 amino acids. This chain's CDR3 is CASSPGGMDIQYF. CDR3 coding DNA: TGTGCCAGCAGCCCAGGGGGGATGGACATTCAGTACTTC. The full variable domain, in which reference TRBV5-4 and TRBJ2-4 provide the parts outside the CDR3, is ETGVTQSPTHLIKTRGQQVTLRCSSQSGHNTVSWYQQALGQGPQFIFQYYREEENGRGNFPPRFSGLQFPNYSSELNVNALELDDSALYLCASSPGGMDIQYFGAGTRLSVL.

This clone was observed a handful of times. Here the CDR3 DNA reads TGTGCCAGCAGCGTAGAGGCAGACAACTATGGCTACACCTTC. The encoded protein is CASSVEADNYGYTF. The chain recombines TRBV9 with TRBJ1-2; D call uncertain. The germline gives CDR1 SGDLS, CDR2 YYNGEE. V shed 0 bases and J shed 2 bases, with 8 bases lying between them. The CDR3 is made up of 14 amino acids.

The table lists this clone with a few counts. CDR3 residues: CASTPRGFDSSTEAFF. In DNA, the CDR3 is TGTGCCAGCACCCCGAGGGGGTTCGACAGTTCTACTGAAGCTTTCTTT. The J gene is TRBJ1-1, the V gene TRBV7-2; D possibly corresponds to TRBD1 (6 bases). Germline V CDR1 and CDR2: SGHTA, FQGNSA. V lost 7 bases and J 5 bases, leaving 23 bases between the germline ends. The CDR3 contains 16 residues.

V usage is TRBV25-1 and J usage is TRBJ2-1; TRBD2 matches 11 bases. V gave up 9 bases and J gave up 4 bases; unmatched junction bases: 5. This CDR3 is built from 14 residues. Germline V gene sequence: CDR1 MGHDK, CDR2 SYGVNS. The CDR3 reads CASELAGVYNEQFF. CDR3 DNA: TGTGCCAGTGAACTAGCGGGGGTTTACAATGAGCAGTTCTTC.

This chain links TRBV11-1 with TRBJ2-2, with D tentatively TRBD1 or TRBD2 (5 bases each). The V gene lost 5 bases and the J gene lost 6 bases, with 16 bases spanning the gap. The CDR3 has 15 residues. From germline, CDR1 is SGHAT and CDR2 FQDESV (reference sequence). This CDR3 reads CASSPASLGPGELFF. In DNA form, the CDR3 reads TGTGCCAGCAGCCCGGCCTCCCTGGGACCCGGGGAGCTGTTTTTT.

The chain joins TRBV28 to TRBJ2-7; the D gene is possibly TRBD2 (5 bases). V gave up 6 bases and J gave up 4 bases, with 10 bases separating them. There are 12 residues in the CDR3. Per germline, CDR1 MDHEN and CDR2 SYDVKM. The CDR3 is CASSPGLYEQYF. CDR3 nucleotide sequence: TGTGCCAGCAGCCCAGGACTGTACGAGCAGTACTTC.

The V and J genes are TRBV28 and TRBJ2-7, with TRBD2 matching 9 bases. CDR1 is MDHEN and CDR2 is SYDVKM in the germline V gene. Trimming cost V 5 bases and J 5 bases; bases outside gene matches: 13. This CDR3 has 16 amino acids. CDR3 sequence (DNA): TGTGCCAGCAGTCCCCGGGGAGCGGGAGGTAACAACGAGCAGTACTTC. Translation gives CASSPRGAGGNNEQYF.

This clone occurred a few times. The CDR3 nucleotides are TGCAGCGTTCGTGCGGGCAGAGACCAAGAGACCCAGTACTTC. It codes for CSVRAGRDQETQYF. The V and J genes are TRBV29-1 and TRBJ2-5, with TRBD2 as a possible D gene (5 bases). V was trimmed by 5 bases and J by 0 bases, leaving 13 bases between them. This CDR3 region has 14 residues. Looked up from germline, CDR1 is SQVTM and CDR2 is ANQGSEA.

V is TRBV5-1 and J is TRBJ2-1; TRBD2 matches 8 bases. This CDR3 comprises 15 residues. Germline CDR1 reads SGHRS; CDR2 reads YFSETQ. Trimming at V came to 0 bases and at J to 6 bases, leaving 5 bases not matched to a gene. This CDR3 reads CASSLGLAGTNEQFF. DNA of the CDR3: TGCGCCAGCAGCTTGGGCCTAGCGGGCACCAATGAGCAGTTCTTC.

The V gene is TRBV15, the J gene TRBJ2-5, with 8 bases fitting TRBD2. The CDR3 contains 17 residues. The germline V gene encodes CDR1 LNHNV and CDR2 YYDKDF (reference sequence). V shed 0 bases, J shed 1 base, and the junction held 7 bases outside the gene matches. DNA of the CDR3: TGTGCCACCAGCAGAGATCCCCTAGCGGGTAGCCAAGAGACCCAGTACTTC. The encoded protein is CATSRDPLAGSQETQYF.

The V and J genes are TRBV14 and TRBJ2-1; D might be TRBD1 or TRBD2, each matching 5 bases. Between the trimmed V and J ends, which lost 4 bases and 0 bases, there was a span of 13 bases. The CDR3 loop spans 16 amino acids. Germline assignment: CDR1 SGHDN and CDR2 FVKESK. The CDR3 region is CASSRMIGGSYNEQFF. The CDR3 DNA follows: TGTGCCAGCAGCCGCATGATTGGGGGCTCCTACAATGAGCAGTTCTTC.

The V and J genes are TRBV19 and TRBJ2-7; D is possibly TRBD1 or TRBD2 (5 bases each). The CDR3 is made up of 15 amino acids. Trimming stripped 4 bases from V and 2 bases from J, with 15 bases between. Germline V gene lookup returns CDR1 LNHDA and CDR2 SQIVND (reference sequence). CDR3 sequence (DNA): TGTGCCAGTAGTACGGGACCAACCGGGCCCTACGAGCAGTACTTC. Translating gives CASSTGPTGPYEQYF.

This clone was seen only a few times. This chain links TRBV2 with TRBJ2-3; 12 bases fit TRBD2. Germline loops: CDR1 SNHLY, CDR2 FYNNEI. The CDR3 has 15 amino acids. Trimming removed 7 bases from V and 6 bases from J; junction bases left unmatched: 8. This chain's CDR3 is CASNPTSGRGDTQYF. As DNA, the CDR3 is TGTGCCAGCAACCCGACTAGCGGGAGAGGTGATACGCAGTATTTT.

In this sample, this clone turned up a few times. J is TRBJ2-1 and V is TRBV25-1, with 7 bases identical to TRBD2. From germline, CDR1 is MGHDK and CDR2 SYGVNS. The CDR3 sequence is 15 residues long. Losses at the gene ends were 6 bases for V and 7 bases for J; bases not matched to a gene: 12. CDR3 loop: CASSYRLALYNEQFF. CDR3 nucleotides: TGTGCCAGCAGCTACAGACTAGCACTGTATAATGAGCAGTTCTTC.

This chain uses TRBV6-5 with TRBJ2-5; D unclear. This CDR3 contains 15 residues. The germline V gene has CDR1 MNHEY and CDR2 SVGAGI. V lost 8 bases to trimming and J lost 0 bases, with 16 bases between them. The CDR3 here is CASRSQERYQETQYF. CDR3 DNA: TGTGCCAGCCGATCTCAGGAGAGGTACCAAGAGACCCAGTACTTC.

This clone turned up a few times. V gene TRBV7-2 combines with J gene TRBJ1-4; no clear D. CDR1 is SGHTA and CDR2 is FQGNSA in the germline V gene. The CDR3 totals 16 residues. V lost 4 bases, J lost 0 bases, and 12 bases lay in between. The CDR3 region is CASSSYPGATNEKLFF. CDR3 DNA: TGTGCCAGCAGCTCCTACCCCGGAGCAACTAATGAAAAACTGTTTTTT.

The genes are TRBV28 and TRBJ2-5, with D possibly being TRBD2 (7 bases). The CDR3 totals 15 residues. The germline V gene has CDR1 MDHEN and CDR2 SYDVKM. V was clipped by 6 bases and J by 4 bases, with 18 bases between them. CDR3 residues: CASRNGGGIGETQYF. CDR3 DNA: TGTGCCAGCAGGAATGGCGGGGGCATCGGAGAGACCCAGTACTTC.

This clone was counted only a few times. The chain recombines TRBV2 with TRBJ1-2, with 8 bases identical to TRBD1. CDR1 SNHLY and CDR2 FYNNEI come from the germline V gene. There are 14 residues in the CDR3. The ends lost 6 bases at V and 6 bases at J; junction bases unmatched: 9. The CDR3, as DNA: TGTGCCAGCAGCTTTTCAGGGGGCGGTAATGGCTACACCTTC. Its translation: CASSFSGGGNGYTF. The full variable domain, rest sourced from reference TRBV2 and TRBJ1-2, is EPEVTQTPSHQVTQMGQEVILRCVPISNHLYFYWYRQILGQKVEFLVSFYNNEISEKSEIFDDQFSVERPDGSNFTLKIRSTKLEDSAMYFCASSFSGGGNGYTFGSGTRLTVV.

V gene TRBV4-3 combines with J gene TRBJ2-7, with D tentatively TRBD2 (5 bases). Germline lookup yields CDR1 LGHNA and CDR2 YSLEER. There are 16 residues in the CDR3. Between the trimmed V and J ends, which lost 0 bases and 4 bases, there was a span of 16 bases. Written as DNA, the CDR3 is TGCGCCAGCAGCCAAGATGGGCCAAGCGGAGTATACGAGCAGTACTTC. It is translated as CASSQDGPSGVYEQYF.